This T cell receptor beta chain was captured in a study of blood T cell repertoires in COVID-19. Overall study: Researchers got acute and convalescent COVID-19 samples from the United States, Italy and Spain.

Study processing details: How many nucleated cells were present was estimated from reference gene primer amplification. Method: immunoSEQ multiplex PCR; TCRdb's copy keeps in-frame clones and lacks some. From that table come the V and J calls and clone size; the DNA was used to work out D and trimming. The sample has some 200,000 clones; more than 80% are singletons. The source of this sequence is a woman under 40 with COVID-19, enrolled during active disease. The sequenced sample consisted of peripheral blood.

This chain's CDR3 is CAWSTRSNQPQHF. The CDR3 DNA sequence: TGTGCCTGGAGTACGAGGAGCAATCAGCCCCAGCATTTT. The chain couples TRBV30 to TRBJ1-5; D is undetermined. Germline assignment: CDR1 GTSNPN and CDR2 SVGIG (reference sequence). CDR3 size: 13 residues. V was shortened by 2 bases and J by 1 base, with 6 bases between the two germline ends. The variable domain in full, completed from reference TRBV30 and TRBJ1-5, reads SQTIHQWPATLVQPVGSPLSLECTVEGTSNPNLYWYRQAAGRGLQLLFYSVGIGQISSEVPQNLSASRPQDRQFILSSKKLLLSDSGFYLCAWSTRSNQPQHFGDGTRLSIL.